This T cell receptor (beta chain) originates from a study of Ad26.COV2.S vaccination and SARS-CoV-2 variants. Across the study: The study gave Ad26.COV2.S intramuscularly, once or twice 56 days apart. Overall study results and limits: Vaccine recipients had higher spike-specific TCR breadth than placebo recipients.

In the case of this clone: Its antigen is unknown.

The CDR3 is made up of 17 amino acids. V gave up 4 bases and J gave up 4 bases; unmatched junction bases: 13. CDR1 is SGHTA and CDR2 is FQGNSA in the germline V gene. Described treatment: around 19 received Ad26.COV2.S at low or high dose, single or two shots; a few received placebo; per-sample allocation not given. It was on day 63 after the first vaccine or placebo injection that samples were taken. Sequenced by immunoSEQ multiplex PCR; TCRdb stores in-frame clones only, minus some. This sample has around 300,000 clones, with approximately 86% found just once. This chain links TRBV7-2 with TRBJ1-2; TRBD1 agrees at 9 bases. The input for sequencing was peripheral blood, taken in a trial of Ad26.COV2.S vaccine versus placebo. The receptor was isolated from a person between 18 and 60 years old who received the Ad26.COV2.S COVID-19 vaccine or a placebo. CDR3 loop: CASSSVGFGTGSYGYTF. The CDR3 coding sequence is TGTGCCAGCAGCTCAGTGGGTTTCGGGACAGGGAGCTATGGCTACACCTTC.